Listed here are 5 T cell receptor beta chains from one sample, sequenced in a study of blood T cell repertoires in COVID-19. Method: immunoSEQ multiplex PCR; TCRdb's copy keeps in-frame clones and lacks some. The data contain about 9,900 clones, about three quarters of them singletons. What was sequenced was peripheral blood. These receptors all stem from a man aged 55-75 years with active COVID-19.

This chain joins TRBV12-3 or TRBV12-4 and TRBJ2-1; no clear D gene. V lost 6 bases and J lost 9, with 12 bases in between. There are 12 residues in the CDR3. The CDR3, as DNA: TGTGCCAGCAGCCTACTACCCGGTGAGCAGTTCTTC. The encoded protein is CASSLLPGEQFF.

This clone was seen more than once but under ten times. The chain is built from TRBV2 and TRBJ1-3; perhaps TRBD1 as D (5 bases). Germline CDR1 is SNHLY and CDR2 is FYNNEI. Trimming cost V 2 bases and J 3 bases, with 17 bases left between them. CDR3 length: 17 residues. This chain's CDR3 is CASSEMSGGHGGNTIYF. The CDR3 DNA is TGTGCCAGCAGTGAAATGTCGGGGGGTCATGGTGGAAACACCATATATTTT.

V usage is TRBV28 and J usage is TRBJ2-7; TRBD2 matches 7 bases. Trimming removed 3 bases from V and 8 bases from J; junction bases left unmatched: 7. There are 13 residues in the CDR3. Germline CDR1 is MDHEN and CDR2 is SYDVKM. CDR3 amino acids: CASSLGGLPKQYF. For the CDR3, the DNA is TGTGCCAGCAGTTTGGGAGGGCTCCCAAAGCAGTACTTC.

This clone has just one count. V gene TRBV7-9 combines with J gene TRBJ1-6; D is unclear. Deletions cut 2 bases from V and 10 bases from J, with 12 bases between. CDR1 is SEHNR, CDR2 FQNEAQ, per germline (reference sequence). The CDR3 totals 14 residues. The CDR3 sequence is CASSLLPLTSPLHF. The DNA of the CDR3 is TGTGCCAGCAGCTTACTCCCACTTACCTCACCCCTCCACTTT.

V is TRBV6-6 and J is TRBJ1-2; TRBD1 is a possible D gene (6 bases). There are 13 residues in the CDR3. V lost 6 bases and J lost 3, with 11 bases in between. The germline gives CDR1 MNHNY, CDR2 SVGAGI (reference sequence). CDR3 DNA sequence: TGTGCCAGCAGCTCCCGGACAGACTATGGCTACACCTTC. Translation: CASSSRTDYGYTF.